The rows below give T cell receptor beta chains drawn from one sample of a study of shared clonotypes between healthy human individuals. The method was immunoSEQ multiplex PCR; TCRdb's version includes in-frame clones alone and lacks a portion of them. The table has a few million clones, over 85% seen once. Input material: naive CD4+ T cells sorted from blood. The receptors originated from a man between 18 and 29 years old in good health. Each CDR3 is given with its conserved first and last residue. The D gene is left open where the match is weak. Size values are once, few and many counts, or a class for expanded clones, and some rows have none.

J gene | D gene | clone size | V gene | CDR3 length | CDR3 DNA | CDR3 protein
TRBJ2-3 | NA | NA | TRBV18 | 14 | TGTGCCAGCTCACCCACCGGGACAACAGATACGCAGTATTTT | CASSPTGTTDTQYF
TRBJ1-4 | NA | NA | TRBV30 | 14 | TGTGCCTGGAGTGGGGGGGGAGAAAATGAAAAACTGTTTTTT | CAWSGGGENEKLFF
TRBJ2-5 | NA | NA | TRBV5-6 | 16 | TGTGCCAGCAGCTTAACCTCGGGGCGCATGGTTGAGACCCAGTACTTC | CASSLTSGRMVETQYF
TRBJ1-2 | TRBD1 | once | TRBV19 | 14 | TGTGCCAGTAGAGCCCGGGACAGCACCTATGGCTACACCTTC | CASRARDSTYGYTF
TRBJ1-5 | NA | NA | TRBV6-1 | 15 | TGTGCCAGCAGTGATGGTCGTTGGAGCAATCAGCCCCAGCATTTT | CASSDGRWSNQPQHF
TRBJ1-3 | TRBD1 | NA | TRBV28 | 16 | TGTGCCAGCGCGGGACAGGCCGCACTCTCTGGAAACACCATATATTTT | CASAGQAALSGNTIYF
TRBJ2-3 | NA | NA | TRBV7-3 | 14 | TGTGCCAGCAGCTTTGTTGGTAGCACAGATACGCAGTATTTT | CASSFVGSTDTQYF
TRBJ1-2 | NA | NA | TRBV5-1 | 14 | TGCGCCAGCAGCTCGACAGGTTCTAACTATGGCTACACCTTC | CASSSTGSNYGYTF
TRBJ2-7 | NA | NA | TRBV18 | 13 | TGTGCCAGCTCACCGGACACTTCCTACGAGCAGTACTTC | CASSPDTSYEQYF
TRBJ2-5 | TRBD1 | NA | TRBV11-2 | 15 | TGTGCCAGCAGCCCCCGACAGGGGAGGAGAGAGACCCAGTACTTC | CASSPRQGRRETQYF
TRBJ1-1 | NA | NA | TRBV18 | 14 | TGTGCCAGCTCACCGGGGGGACAGAACACTGAAGCTTTCTTT | CASSPGGQNTEAFF
TRBJ1-4 | NA | NA | TRBV18 | 15 | TGTGCCAGCTCACCACCCACAGGGACGGGGGAAAAACTGTTTTTT | CASSPPTGTGEKLFF
TRBJ1-5 | NA | few | TRBV30 | 13 | TGTGCCTGGAGTGAGACAGGCCGGCAGCCCCAGCATTTT | CAWSETGRQPQHF
TRBJ2-7 | TRBD2 | NA | TRBV27 | 16 | TGTGCCAGCAGTTTATTTTCGGGGACTAGCGGGGGGGCCACGTACTTC | CASSLFSGTSGGATYF
TRBJ2-1 | TRBD2 | NA | TRBV7-7 | 15 | TGTGCTAGCAGCTCGGGACTAGCGGGAGGAGCTGAGCAGTTCTTC | CASSSGLAGGAEQFF
TRBJ1-6 | TRBD1 | NA | TRBV6-5 | 14 | TGTGCCACACAAGACAGGGGTGGGTATTCACCCCTCCACTTT | CATQDRGGYSPLHF
TRBJ2-2 | NA | NA | TRBV28 | 14 | TGTGCCAGCAGTTTCGGCAGGAACACCGGGGAGCTGTTTTTT | CASSFGRNTGELFF
TRBJ2-7 | NA | NA | TRBV5-1 | 13 | TGCGCCAGCAGCCCCATTCAAACCTACGAGCAGTACTTC | CASSPIQTYEQYF
TRBJ1-1 | NA | NA | TRBV5-1 | 14 | TGCGCCAGCAGCTACAGGGAGTCGAACACTGAAGCTTTCTTT | CASSYRESNTEAFF
TRBJ1-6 | NA | NA | TRBV30 | 15 | TGTGCCTGGAGTGTATCTAGGGGCGGGAATTCACCCCTCCACTTT | CAWSVSRGGNSPLHF
TRBJ2-7 | TRBD1 | NA | TRBV19 | 15 | TGTGCCAGTAGCGGGATAGGGACAGGGCTCTACGAGCAGTACTTC | CASSGIGTGLYEQYF
TRBJ2-7 | TRBD1 | NA | TRBV5-5 | 15 | TGTGCCAGCAGCTTGTCAGGGGGAGCCTCCTACGAGCAGTACTTC | CASSLSGGASYEQYF